This T cell receptor (beta chain) was found in a study of blood T cell repertoires in COVID-19. Study context: The origin of the acute and convalescent COVID-19 samples was the United States, Italy and Spain. In each case, the material was cDNA or gDNA derived from T cells, B-cell-depleted T cells, or PBMCs.

CDR3 length: 16 residues. In the study's own analysis: Amplification of reference gene primers was used by the study to estimate nucleated cell counts. TCRdb's copy holds only in-frame clones and misses some; the assay was immunoSEQ multiplex PCR. V and J calls plus clone size are reproduced from that table; the DNA served to infer D and trimming. The sample has approximately 200,000 clones; roughly four fifths are singletons. The clonotype was recovered from a woman under 40 who had recovered from COVID-19. This chain joins TRBV21-1 and TRBJ2-2; TRBD1, as called in the table, went unchecked against the DNA. TRBV21-1 has pseudogene status. Sequencing was carried out using peripheral blood. Here the CDR3 DNA reads TGTGCCAGCAGCAATCGTGGGGGACAGGTGACCGGGGAGCTGTTTTTT. As protein: CASSNRGGQVTGELFF.